The clone carrying this T cell receptor beta chain was seen only once. Per the authors' pipeline: Amplification from reference gene primers served as the basis for estimated nucleated cell counts. Only in-frame clones appear in the TCRdb table, and some are missing; sequencing was by immunoSEQ multiplex PCR. D and trimming come from the DNA, and the V and J calls and clone size come from that table. In the table there are around 140,000 clones, about 87% of which are singletons. Enrollment of patients from Seattle took place during active infection, with longitudinal follow-up. The source of the sample is a study of blood T cell repertoires in COVID-19. Study in general: There were acute and convalescent COVID-19 samples, and they came from the United States, Italy and Spain. T cells, B-cell-depleted T cells, or PBMCs provided the cDNA or gDNA that served as material.

Trimming took off 6 bases at V and 1 base at J, with 12 bases between the two ends. CDR1 is LNHNV, CDR2 YYDKDF, per germline (reference sequence). CDR3 length equals 15 residues. J is TRBJ1-4 and V is TRBV15, with TRBD1 as a possible D gene (5 bases). The receptor comes from a human donor with COVID-19, enrolled during active disease. The donor label of this sample is uncertain. The sample taken for sequencing was peripheral blood. CDR3 amino acids: CATRRMGGTNEKLFF. CDR3 DNA: TGTGCCACCAGGCGGATGGGGGGAACTAATGAAAAACTGTTTTTT.